This TCR beta chain was recorded in a study of Ad26.COV2.S vaccination and SARS-CoV-2 variants. On the study more broadly: The trial was COV1001 and the donor's arm was Ad26.COV2.S. The vaccine Ad26.COV2.S was put into the muscle once, or twice with 56 days between.

The data were produced by immunoSEQ multiplex PCR, yet TCRdb's version contains in-frame clones alone and is incomplete. The sample lists hundreds of thousands of clones; about nine tenths were seen once. Treatment: 19 received Ad26.COV2.S at low or high dose, single or two shots; about 5 received placebo; per-sample allocation not given. Specimen acquisition occurred on day 63 following the initial vaccine or placebo injection. The clonotype was recovered from a person aged 18-65 years who received the Ad26.COV2.S COVID-19 vaccine or a placebo. The material was peripheral blood, obtained in a trial of Ad26.COV2.S vaccine versus placebo.

The DNA for the CDR3 is TGTGCCAGCAGCTTAAGGCGGGGGCGAGATAATTCACCCCTCCACTTT. Amino acid sequence: CASSLRRGRDNSPLHF. The chain has TRBV11-2 and TRBJ1-6; tentative D call: TRBD1 (6 bases). Trimming stripped 2 bases from V and 5 bases from J, with 13 bases between. The germline gives CDR1 SGHAT, CDR2 FQNNGV. The CDR3 covers 16 residues.